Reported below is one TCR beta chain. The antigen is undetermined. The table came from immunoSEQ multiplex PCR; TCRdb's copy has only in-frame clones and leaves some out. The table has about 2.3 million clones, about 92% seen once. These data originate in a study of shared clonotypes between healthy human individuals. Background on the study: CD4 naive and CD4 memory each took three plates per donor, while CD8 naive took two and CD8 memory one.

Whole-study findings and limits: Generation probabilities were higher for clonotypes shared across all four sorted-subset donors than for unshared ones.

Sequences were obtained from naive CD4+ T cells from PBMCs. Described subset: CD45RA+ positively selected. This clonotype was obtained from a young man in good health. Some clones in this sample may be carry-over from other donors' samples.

This CDR3 is CASSFQPSDTQYF. As DNA, the CDR3 is TGTGCCAGCAGTTTCCAGCCATCAGATACGCAGTATTTT. This chain connects TRBV28 to TRBJ2-3; D call uncertain. The CDR3 is 13 amino acids. Trimming removed 3 bases at V and 4 bases at J, with 8 bases between. CDR1 MDHEN and CDR2 SYDVKM come from the germline V gene.